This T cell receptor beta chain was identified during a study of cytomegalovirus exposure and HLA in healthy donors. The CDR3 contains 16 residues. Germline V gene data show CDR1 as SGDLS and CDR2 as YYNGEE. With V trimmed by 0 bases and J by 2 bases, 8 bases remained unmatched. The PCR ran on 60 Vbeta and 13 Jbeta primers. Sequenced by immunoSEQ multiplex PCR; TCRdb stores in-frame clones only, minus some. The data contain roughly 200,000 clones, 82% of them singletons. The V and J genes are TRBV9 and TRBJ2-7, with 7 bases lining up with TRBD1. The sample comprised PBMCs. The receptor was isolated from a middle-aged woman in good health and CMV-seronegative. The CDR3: CASSVVGDSTTYEQYF. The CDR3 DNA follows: TGTGCCAGCAGCGTAGTGGGGGACAGCACAACCTACGAGCAGTACTTC.